The rows below give T cell receptor beta chains drawn from one sample of a study of blood T cell repertoires in COVID-19. The assay was immunoSEQ multiplex PCR, and TCRdb's table has in-frame clones only and misses some. The sample lists approximately 230,000 clones; about 90% were seen once. The specimen was peripheral blood. The receptor source for this set is a man between 18 and 29 years old with active or convalescent COVID-19. The CDR3 runs from the conserved cysteine through the conserved F or W. The D gene is left open where the match is weak. Not all rows give a size; the values are once, few, many and, for expanded clones, a class.

TRBV4-1,-,TRBJ1-6,-,CASSQAEQGFNSPLHF,TGCGCCAGCAGCCAAGCGGAACAGGGTTTTAATTCACCCCTCCACTTT
TRBV3-1/TRBV3-2,-,TRBJ2-7,-,CASSPDKPPAHYEQYF,TGTGCCAGCAGCCCTGACAAACCGCCGGCGCACTACGAGCAGTACTTC
TRBV7-9,-,TRBJ1-6,-,CASSLATAGSNSPLHF,TGTGCCAGCAGCTTAGCTACAGCGGGGAGCAATTCACCCCTCCACTTT
TRBV5-1,TRBD2,TRBJ2-3,-,CASTSGNTDTQYF,TGCGCCAGCACGAGCGGGAACACAGATACGCAGTATTTT
TRBV10-3,TRBD1,TRBJ2-3,once,CALRRGTEPSDTQYF,TGTGCCCTCAGGCGTGGGACAGAGCCATCAGATACGCAGTATTTT
TRBV3-1/TRBV3-2,TRBD1,TRBJ1-1,few,CASSQMDRGTEAFF,TGTGCCAGCAGCCAAATGGACAGGGGCACTGAAGCTTTCTTT
TRBV10-3,TRBD2,TRBJ2-3,-,CAIRKLAGVTDTQYF,TGTGCCATCAGGAAACTAGCGGGGGTTACCGATACGCAGTATTTT
TRBV9,TRBD1,TRBJ2-7,few,CASSVAGTEYEQYF,TGTGCCAGCAGCGTAGCGGGGACAGAGTACGAGCAGTACTTC
TRBV27,-,TRBJ2-7,few,CASSRDTASYEQYF,TGTGCCAGCTCCCGGGACACAGCCTCCTACGAGCAGTACTTC
TRBV28,TRBD1,TRBJ1-5,-,CASSIGQGQHF,TGTGCCAGCAGTATTGGACAGGGCCAGCATTTT
TRBV2,-,TRBJ1-1,-,CASSEGLLRNTEAFF,TGTGCCAGCAGTGAAGGTCTATTGAGGAACACTGAAGCTTTCTTT
TRBV7-3,-,TRBJ2-3,-,CASSATSYGTDTQYF,TGTGCCAGCAGCGCCACTAGCTACGGCACAGATACGCAGTATTTT
TRBV6-5,-,TRBJ1-5,-,CASRKGQNYQPQHF,TGTGCCAGCAGAAAAGGACAGAATTATCAGCCCCAGCATTTT
TRBV11-3,TRBD2,TRBJ2-1,-,CASSSGLAGGNEQFF,TGTGCCAGCAGCTCTGGACTAGCGGGAGGGAATGAGCAGTTCTTC
TRBV7-2,TRBD1,TRBJ1-2,-,CASSSQNRGFGYTF,TGTGCCAGCAGCTCCCAAAACAGGGGGTTTGGCTACACCTTC
TRBV24-1,TRBD1,TRBJ1-2,-,CATRDRADGYTF,TGTGCCACCAGGGACAGGGCCGATGGCTACACCTTC
TRBV5-4,-,TRBJ1-2,-,CASRADSIPNYGYTF,TGTGCCAGCAGAGCGGACAGCATACCTAACTATGGCTACACCTTC
TRBV11-2,-,TRBJ2-7,-,CASSLDLGGYEQYF,TGTGCCAGCAGCTTAGATCTAGGTGGCTACGAGCAGTACTTC
TRBV27,TRBD1,TRBJ1-4,-,CASSPRADRREKLFF,TGTGCCAGCAGTCCCCGAGCGGACAGGAGGGAAAAACTGTTTTTT
TRBV3-1/TRBV3-2,TRBD2,TRBJ2-5,-,CASSQVASGRLETQYF,TGTGCCAGCAGCCAAGTAGCTAGCGGGAGACTAGAGACCCAGTACTTC
TRBV7-7,-,TRBJ1-6,-,CASSLAQPGGHSSYNSPLHF,TGTGCCAGCAGCTTAGCGCAACCGGGGGGCCATAGCTCCTATAATTCACCCCTCCACTTT
TRBV5-1,-,TRBJ2-6,-,CASSLGHNSGANVLTF,TGCGCCAGCAGCTTGGGGCACAACTCTGGGGCCAACGTCCTGACTTTC
TRBV2,-,TRBJ2-7,-,CASSLGVTYEQYF,TGTGCCAGCAGCCTCGGGGTTACCTACGAGCAGTACTTC
TRBV7-3,TRBD1,TRBJ1-5,-,CASSLTSTEDRGGCQPQHF,TGTGCCAGCAGCTTAACGTCTACCGAAGACAGGGGAGGATGCCAGCCCCAGCATTTT
TRBV11-2,TRBD1,TRBJ1-4,-,CASSQGAGEKLFF,TGTGCCAGCAGCCAGGGGGCAGGGGAAAAACTGTTTTTT
TRBV15,TRBD2,TRBJ2-1,-,CATSRDMTSGKNEQFF,TGTGCCACCAGCAGAGATATGACTAGCGGGAAAAATGAGCAGTTCTTC
TRBV7-9,-,TRBJ2-7,-,CASSSGSEQYF,TGTGCCAGCAGCTCAGGATCAGAGCAGTACTTC
TRBV5-8,TRBD1,TRBJ1-2,-,CASSSRDSSYNYGYTF,TGTGCCAGCAGCTCCCGGGACAGTAGTTATAACTATGGCTACACCTTC
TRBV27,-,TRBJ1-6,-,CASSLRGRGFGSPLHF,TGTGCCAGCAGTTTACGCGGCAGGGGTTTCGGTTCACCCCTCCACTTT
TRBV6-2/TRBV6-3,TRBD2,TRBJ2-7,-,CASSYEAGYYEQYF,TGTGCCAGCAGTTACGAAGCGGGATACTACGAGCAGTACTTC
TRBV28,-,TRBJ2-1,-,CASSLPAGSYNEQFF,TGTGCCAGCAGTTTGCCAGCGGGTTCCTACAATGAGCAGTTCTTC
TRBV6-4,-,TRBJ1-1,-,CASSTPGYSAFF,TGTGCCAGCAGTACCCCAGGGTACTCAGCTTTCTTT
TRBV18,-,TRBJ1-1,-,CASSPPTLADEAFF,TGTGCCAGCTCACCACCTACGTTGGCCGATGAAGCTTTCTTT